The next 8 T cell receptor beta chains were all read from a single sample in a study of T cell clonality in common variable immunodeficiency. Profiling relied on immunoSEQ multiplex PCR, and the TCRdb table lists in-frame clones only, not all of them. The sample yields about 43,000 clones, without any singletons. The source material was peripheral blood mononuclear cells. These receptors originate from a person aged 18 to 70 in good health.

Details on this clone: The read ends 3 residues shy of where the CDR3 ends; the end is completed using the germline J gene. The V call is TRBV11-2, the J call TRBJ1-2, with D perhaps matching TRBD1 (6 bases). Germline assignment: CDR1 SGHAT and CDR2 FQNNGV. There are 14 residues in the CDR3. This CDR3 reads CASGYYGGLGGYTF. The CDR3 bases that were read are TGTGCCAGCGGCTATTACGGGGGGCTCGGGGGC.

This clone was detected ten times or more. The CDR3 goes on 3 residues after the read ends, and that part is filled in from the germline J gene. The V call is TRBV7-9, the J call TRBJ1-5; perhaps TRBD1 as D (5 bases). CDR1 is SEHNR, CDR2 FQNEAQ, per germline (reference sequence). V lost 5 bases, J lost 4 bases, and 15 bases lay in between. The CDR3 has 15 residues. CDR3 DNA, as far as it was read: TGTGCCAGCAGCCCCGTCGGGGGGGTAAATCAGCCC. It specifies CASSPVGGVNQP. Given in full, the CDR3 is CASSPVGGVNQPQHF. Based on the CDR3 plus reference TRBV7-9 and TRBJ1-5, the full variable domain is DTGVSQNPRHKITKRGQNVTFRCDPISEHNRLYWYRQTLGQGPEFLTYFQNEAQLEKSRLLSDRFSAERPKGSFSTLEIQRTEQGDSAMYLCASSPVGGVNQPQHFGDGTRLSIL.

This clone came up many times. The sequenced fragment ends 3 residues before the CDR3 boundary, so the rest is inferred from the germline J gene. The chain is built from TRBV4-2 and TRBJ2-2; 11 bases align to TRBD2. The CDR3 covers 17 residues. V lost 4 bases, J lost 4 bases, and 8 bases stayed unmatched. CDR1 and CDR2 from the germline V gene are LGHNA and YNFKEQ. CDR3 DNA, as far as it was read: TGTGCCAGCAGCCTTGTCGGGACTAGCGGCTTCACCGGGGAG. This gives the protein CASSLVGTSGFTGE. The whole CDR3 protein is CASSLVGTSGFTGELFF.

In this sample, this clone turned up many times. The observed sequence ends 3 residues before the CDR3 terminus, with the missing tail filled in from the germline J gene. The chain links TRBV10-3 to TRBJ1-2, with D perhaps TRBD1 (6 bases). Germline V gene data show CDR1 as ENHRY and CDR2 as SYGVKD. CDR3 length equals 13 residues. Trimming cost V 4 bases and J 4 bases, with 10 bases left between them. This CDR3 is CAISGTVSYGYTF. CDR3 bases read: TGTGCCATCAGTGGGACAGTGAGCTATGGC.

The sample holds many counts of this clone. With the read ending 3 residues before the CDR3 end, the germline J gene is used to fill in that end. The chain has TRBV12-5 and TRBJ1-1; 7 bases agree with TRBD1. CDR1 is LGHNT and CDR2 is FRNRAP in the germline V gene. V lost 1 base and J lost 0; bases outside the gene matches: 8. This CDR3 has 17 amino acids. This CDR3 is CASGLDRDRPMNTEAFF. CDR3 DNA (partial): TGTGCTAGTGGTTTGGACCGGGACAGACCAATGAACACTGAA.

This clone was seen many times. The CDR3 goes on 3 residues after the read ends, and that part is filled in from the germline J gene. This sequence joins TRBV6-1 and TRBJ1-3, with D possibly being TRBD1 (6 bases). This CDR3 contains 15 residues. Germline assignment: CDR1 MNHNS and CDR2 SASEGT. The V end was cut by 3 bases, the J end by 2 bases, with 11 bases between. Partial CDR3 DNA: TGTGCCAGCAGTGAGAGGGGGGGCCCTGGAAACACC. This gives the protein CASSERGGPGNT. The full CDR3 protein is CASSERGGPGNTIYF.

This clone was counted many times. The read ends 3 residues shy of where the CDR3 ends; the end is completed using the germline J gene. This chain links TRBV30 with TRBJ2-2; 7 bases are shared with TRBD2. Germline loops: CDR1 GTSNPN, CDR2 SVGIG (reference sequence). The CDR3 has 14 residues. The J segment lost 4 bases and the V segment lost 4 bases, leaving 6 bases of the junction unmatched. The CDR3 is CAWTSGAVTGELFF. CDR3 bases read: TGTGCCTGGACCAGCGGGGCGGTCACCGGGGAG.

This clone appeared many times. The sequence runs out 3 residues before the end of the CDR3; the remainder is reconstructed from the germline J gene. The V gene is TRBV6-2 or TRBV6-3, the J gene TRBJ2-2, with 10 positions matching TRBD1. The CDR3 has 16 amino acids. V trimming: 1 base; J trimming: 3 bases; junction bases outside the gene matches: 2. CDR1 and CDR2 from the germline V gene are MNHEY and SVGEGT. CDR3: CASSYWGTGDTGELFF. CDR3 DNA (partial): TGTGCCAGCAGTTACTGGGGGACAGGGGACACCGGGGAG.